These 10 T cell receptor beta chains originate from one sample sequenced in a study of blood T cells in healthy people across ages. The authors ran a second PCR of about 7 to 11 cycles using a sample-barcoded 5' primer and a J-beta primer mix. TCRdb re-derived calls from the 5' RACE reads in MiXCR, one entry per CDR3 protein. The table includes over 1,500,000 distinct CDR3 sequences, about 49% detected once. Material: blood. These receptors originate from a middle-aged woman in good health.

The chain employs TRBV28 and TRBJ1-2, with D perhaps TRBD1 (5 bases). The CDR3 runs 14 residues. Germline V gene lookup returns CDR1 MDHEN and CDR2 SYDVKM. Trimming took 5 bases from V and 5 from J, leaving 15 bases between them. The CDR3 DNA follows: TGTGCCAGCAGTCCCAGGGTCAGCCCTTATGGCTACACCTTC. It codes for CASSPRVSPYGYTF.

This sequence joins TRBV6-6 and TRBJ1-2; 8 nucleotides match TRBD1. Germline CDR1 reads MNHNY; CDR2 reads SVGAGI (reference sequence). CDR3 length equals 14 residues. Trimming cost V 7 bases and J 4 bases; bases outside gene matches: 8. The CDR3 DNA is TGTGCCAGCATGGGGGACAGGATCCTCTATGGCTACACCTTC. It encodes CASMGDRILYGYTF.

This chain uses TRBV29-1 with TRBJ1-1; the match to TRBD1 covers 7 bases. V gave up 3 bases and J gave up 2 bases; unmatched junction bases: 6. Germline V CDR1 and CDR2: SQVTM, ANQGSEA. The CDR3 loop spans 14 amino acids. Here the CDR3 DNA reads TGCAGCGTTGATCCGTACAGGGGCAACACTGAAGCTTTCTTT. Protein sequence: CSVDPYRGNTEAFF. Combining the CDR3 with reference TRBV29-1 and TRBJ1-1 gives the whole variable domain SAVISQKPSRDICQRGTSLTIQCQVDSQVTMMFWYRQQPGQSLTLIATANQGSEATYESGFVIDKFPISRPNLTFSTLTVSNMSPEDSSIYLCSVDPYRGNTEAFFGQGTRLTVV.

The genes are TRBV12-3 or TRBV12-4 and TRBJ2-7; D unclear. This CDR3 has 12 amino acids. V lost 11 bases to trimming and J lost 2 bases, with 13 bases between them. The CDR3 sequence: CASRQRPYEQYF. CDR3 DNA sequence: TGTGCCTCACGGCAGAGGCCCTACGAGCAGTACTTC.

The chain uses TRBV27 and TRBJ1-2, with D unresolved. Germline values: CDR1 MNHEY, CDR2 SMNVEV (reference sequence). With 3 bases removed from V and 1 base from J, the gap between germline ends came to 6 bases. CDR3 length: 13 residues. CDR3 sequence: CASSLHSNYGYTF. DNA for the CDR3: TGTGCCAGCAGTTTGCACAGTAACTATGGCTACACCTTC.

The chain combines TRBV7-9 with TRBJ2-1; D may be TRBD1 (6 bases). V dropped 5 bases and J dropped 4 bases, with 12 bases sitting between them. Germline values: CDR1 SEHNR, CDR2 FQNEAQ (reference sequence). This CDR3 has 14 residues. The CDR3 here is CASSPRDTYNEQFF. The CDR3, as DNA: TGTGCCAGCAGCCCCCGGGACACTTACAATGAGCAGTTCTTC.

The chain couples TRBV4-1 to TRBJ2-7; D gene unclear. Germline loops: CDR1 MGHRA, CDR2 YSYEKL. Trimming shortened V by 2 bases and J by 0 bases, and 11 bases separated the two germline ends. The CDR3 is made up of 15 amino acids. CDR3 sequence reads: CASSQIHLSSYEQYF. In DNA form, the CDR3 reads TGCGCCAGCAGCCAAATTCACTTGAGCTCCTACGAGCAGTACTTC.

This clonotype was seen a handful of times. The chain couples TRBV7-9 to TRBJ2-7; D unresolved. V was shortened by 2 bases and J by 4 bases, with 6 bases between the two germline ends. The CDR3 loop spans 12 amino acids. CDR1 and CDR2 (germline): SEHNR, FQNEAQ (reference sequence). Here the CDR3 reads CASSLKPYEQYF. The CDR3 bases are TGTGCCAGCAGCTTAAAGCCTTACGAGCAGTACTTC.

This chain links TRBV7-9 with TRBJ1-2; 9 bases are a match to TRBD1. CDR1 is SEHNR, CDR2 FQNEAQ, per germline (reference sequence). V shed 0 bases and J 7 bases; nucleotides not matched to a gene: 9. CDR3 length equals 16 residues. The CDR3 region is CASSLAAGQGAIGYTF. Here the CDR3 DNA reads TGTGCCAGCAGCTTAGCCGCGGGACAGGGCGCTATTGGCTACACCTTC.

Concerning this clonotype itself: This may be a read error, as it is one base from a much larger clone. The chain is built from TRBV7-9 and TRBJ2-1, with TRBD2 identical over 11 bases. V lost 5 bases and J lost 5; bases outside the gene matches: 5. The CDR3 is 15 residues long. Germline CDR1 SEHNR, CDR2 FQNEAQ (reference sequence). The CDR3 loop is CASSTGLAVHNEQFF. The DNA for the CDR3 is TGTGCCAGCAGCACGGGACTAGCGGTCCACAATGAGCAGTTCTTC.